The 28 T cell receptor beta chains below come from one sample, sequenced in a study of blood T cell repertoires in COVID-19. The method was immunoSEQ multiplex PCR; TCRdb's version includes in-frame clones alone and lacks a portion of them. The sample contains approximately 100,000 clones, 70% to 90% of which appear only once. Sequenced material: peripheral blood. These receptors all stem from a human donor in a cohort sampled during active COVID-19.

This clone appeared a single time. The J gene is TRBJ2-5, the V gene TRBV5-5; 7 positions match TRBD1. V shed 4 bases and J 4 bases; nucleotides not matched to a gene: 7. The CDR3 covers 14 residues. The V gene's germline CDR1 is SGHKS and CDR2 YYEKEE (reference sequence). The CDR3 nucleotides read TGTGCCAGCAGCAATACCAGGGGGTTAGAGACCCAGTACTTC. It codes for CASSNTRGLETQYF.

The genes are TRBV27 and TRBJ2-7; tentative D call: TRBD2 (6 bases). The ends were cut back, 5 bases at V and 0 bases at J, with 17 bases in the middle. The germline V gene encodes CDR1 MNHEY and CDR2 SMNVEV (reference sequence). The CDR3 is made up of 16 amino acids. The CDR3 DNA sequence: TGTGCCAGCAGTCCCCTCGGGGGTAAACTCTCCTACGAGCAGTACTTC. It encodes CASSPLGGKLSYEQYF.

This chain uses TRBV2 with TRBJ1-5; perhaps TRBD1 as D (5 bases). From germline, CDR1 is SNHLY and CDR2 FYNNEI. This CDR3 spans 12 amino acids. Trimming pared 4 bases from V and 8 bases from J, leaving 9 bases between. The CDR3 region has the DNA TGTGCCAGCAGTGTCCCGGGGGAGCCCCAGCATTTT. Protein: CASSVPGEPQHF. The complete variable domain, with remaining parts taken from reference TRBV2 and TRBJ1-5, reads EPEVTQTPSHQVTQMGQEVILRCVPISNHLYFYWYRQILGQKVEFLVSFYNNEISEKSEIFDDQFSVERPDGSNFTLKIRSTKLEDSAMYFCASSVPGEPQHFGDGTRLSIL.

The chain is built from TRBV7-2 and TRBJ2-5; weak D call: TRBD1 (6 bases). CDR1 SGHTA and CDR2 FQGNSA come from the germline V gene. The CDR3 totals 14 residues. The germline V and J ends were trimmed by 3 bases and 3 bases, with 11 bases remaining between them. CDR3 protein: CASSFRTAKETQYF. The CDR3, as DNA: TGTGCCAGCAGCTTCCGGACAGCTAAAGAGACCCAGTACTTC.

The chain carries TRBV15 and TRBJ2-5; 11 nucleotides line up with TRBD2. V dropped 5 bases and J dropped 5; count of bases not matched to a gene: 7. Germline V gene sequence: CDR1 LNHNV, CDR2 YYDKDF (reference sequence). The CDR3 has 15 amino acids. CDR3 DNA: TGTGCCACCAGCCCGTTGATAGCGGGAGGGGAGACCCAGTACTTC. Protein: CATSPLIAGGETQYF.

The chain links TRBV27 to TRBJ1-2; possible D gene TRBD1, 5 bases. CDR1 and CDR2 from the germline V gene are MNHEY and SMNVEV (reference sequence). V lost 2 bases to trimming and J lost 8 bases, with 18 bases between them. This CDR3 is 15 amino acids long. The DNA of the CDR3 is TGTGCCAGCAGTTTAGGGGGGGTTGGGACGCGGGGCTACACCTTC. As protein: CASSLGGVGTRGYTF.

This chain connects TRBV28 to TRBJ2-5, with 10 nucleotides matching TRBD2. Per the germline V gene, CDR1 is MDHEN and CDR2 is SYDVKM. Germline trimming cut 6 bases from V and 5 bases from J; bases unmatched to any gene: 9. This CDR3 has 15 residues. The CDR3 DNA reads TGTGCCAGCAGCCTGGGGGGAGCGGGAGGGGAGACCCAGTACTTC. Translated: CASSLGGAGGETQYF.

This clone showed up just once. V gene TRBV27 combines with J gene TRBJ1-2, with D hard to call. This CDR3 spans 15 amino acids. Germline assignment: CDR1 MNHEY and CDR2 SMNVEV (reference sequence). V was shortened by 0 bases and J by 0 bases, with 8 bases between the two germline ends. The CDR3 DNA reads TGTGCCAGCAGTTTATCCCCAACAGCTAACTATGGCTACACCTTC. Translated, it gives CASSLSPTANYGYTF.

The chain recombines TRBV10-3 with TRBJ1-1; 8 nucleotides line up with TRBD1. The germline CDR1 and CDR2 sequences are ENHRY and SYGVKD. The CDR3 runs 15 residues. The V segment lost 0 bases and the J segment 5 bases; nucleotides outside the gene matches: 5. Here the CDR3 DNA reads TGTGCCATCAGTGAGTCGACGACAGGGGATACTGAAGCTTTCTTT. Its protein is CAISESTTGDTEAFF.

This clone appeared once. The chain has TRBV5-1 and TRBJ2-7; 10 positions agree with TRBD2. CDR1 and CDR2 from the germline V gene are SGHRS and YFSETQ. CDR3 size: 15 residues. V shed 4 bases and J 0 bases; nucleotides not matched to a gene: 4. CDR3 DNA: TGCGCCAGCAGCCCTGGACTAGCGGACTCCTACGAGCAGTACTTC. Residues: CASSPGLADSYEQYF.

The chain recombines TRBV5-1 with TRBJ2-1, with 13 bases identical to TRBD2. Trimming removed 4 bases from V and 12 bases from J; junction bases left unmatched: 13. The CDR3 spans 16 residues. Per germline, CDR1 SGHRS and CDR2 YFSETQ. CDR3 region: CASSPTALAGGWGQFF. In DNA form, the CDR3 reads TGCGCCAGCAGCCCGACTGCACTAGCGGGGGGGTGGGGGCAGTTCTTC.

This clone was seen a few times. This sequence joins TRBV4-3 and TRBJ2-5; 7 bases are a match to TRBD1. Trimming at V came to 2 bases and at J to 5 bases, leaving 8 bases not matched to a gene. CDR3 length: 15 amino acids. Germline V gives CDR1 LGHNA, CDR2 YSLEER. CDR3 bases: TGCGCCAGCAGCCAACACACAGGGGCCTGGGAGACCCAGTACTTC. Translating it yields CASSQHTGAWETQYF.

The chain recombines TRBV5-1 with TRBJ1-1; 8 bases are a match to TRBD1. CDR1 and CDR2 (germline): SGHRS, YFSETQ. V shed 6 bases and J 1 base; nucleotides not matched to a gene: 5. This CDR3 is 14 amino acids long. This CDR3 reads CASTPTGANTEAFF. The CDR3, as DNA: TGCGCCAGCACACCGACAGGGGCGAACACTGAAGCTTTCTTT.

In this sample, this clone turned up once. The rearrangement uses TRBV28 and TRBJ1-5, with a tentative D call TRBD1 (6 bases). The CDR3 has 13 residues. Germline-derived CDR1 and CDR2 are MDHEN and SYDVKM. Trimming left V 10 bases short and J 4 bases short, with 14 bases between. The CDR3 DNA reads TGTGCCACCAACCCGAGGGGGAATCAGCCCCAGCATTTT. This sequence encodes CATNPRGNQPQHF.

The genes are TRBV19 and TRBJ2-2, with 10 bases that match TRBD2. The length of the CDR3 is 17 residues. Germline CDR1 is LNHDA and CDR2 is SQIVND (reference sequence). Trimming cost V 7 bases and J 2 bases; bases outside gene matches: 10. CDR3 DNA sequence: TGTGCCAGTACGGAAAGGTCTAGCGGGAGTAACACCGGGGAGCTGTTTTTT. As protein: CASTERSSGSNTGELFF. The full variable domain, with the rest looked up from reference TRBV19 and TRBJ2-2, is DGGITQSPKYLFRKEGQNVTLSCEQNLNHDAMYWYRQDPGQGLRLIYYSQIVNDFQKGDIAEGYSVSREKKESFPLTVTSAQKNPTAFYLCASTERSSGSNTGELFFGEGSRLTVL.

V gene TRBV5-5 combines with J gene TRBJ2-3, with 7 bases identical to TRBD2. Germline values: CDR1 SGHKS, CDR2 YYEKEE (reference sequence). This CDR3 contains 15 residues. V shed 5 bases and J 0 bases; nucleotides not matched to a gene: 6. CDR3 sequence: CASSPGLTSTDTQYF. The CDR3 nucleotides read TGTGCCAGCAGTCCGGGACTAACTAGCACAGATACGCAGTATTTT.

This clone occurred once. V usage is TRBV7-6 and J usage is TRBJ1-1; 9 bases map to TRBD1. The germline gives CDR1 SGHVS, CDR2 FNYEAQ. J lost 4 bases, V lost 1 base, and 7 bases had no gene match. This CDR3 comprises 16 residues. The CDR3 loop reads CASSLGGQGTGTEAFF. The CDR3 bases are TGTGCCAGCAGCTTAGGTGGACAGGGGACAGGCACTGAAGCTTTCTTT.

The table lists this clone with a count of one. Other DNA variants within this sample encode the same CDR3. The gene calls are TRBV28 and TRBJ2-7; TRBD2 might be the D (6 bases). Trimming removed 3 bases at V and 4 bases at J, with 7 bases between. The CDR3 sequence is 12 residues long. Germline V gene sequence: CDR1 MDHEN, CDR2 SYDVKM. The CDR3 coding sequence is TGTGCCAGCAGTTTGGGGGGTTACGAGCAGTACTTC. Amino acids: CASSLGGYEQYF. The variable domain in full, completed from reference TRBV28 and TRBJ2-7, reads DVKVTQSSRYLVKRTGEKVFLECVQDMDHENMFWYRQDPGLGLRLIYFSYDVKMKEKGDIPEGYSVSREKKERFSLILESASTNQTSMYLCASSLGGYEQYFGPGTRLTVT.

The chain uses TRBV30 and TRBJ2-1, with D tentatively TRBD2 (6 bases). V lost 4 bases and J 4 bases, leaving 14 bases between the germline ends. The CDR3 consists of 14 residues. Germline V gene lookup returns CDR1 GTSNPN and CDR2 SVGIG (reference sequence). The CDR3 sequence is CAWIPGELYNEQFF. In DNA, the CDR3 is TGTGCCTGGATTCCGGGAGAGCTATACAATGAGCAGTTCTTC.

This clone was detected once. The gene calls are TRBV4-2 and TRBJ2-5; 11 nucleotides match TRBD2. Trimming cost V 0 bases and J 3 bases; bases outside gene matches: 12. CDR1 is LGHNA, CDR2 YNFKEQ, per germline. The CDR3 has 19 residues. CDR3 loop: CASSQERGSGGAREETQYF. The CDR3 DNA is TGTGCCAGCAGCCAAGAAAGGGGTAGCGGGGGGGCGAGGGAAGAGACCCAGTACTTC.

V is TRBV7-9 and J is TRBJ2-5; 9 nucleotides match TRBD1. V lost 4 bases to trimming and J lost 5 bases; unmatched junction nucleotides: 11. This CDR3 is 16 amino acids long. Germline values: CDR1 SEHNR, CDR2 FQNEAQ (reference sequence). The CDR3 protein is CASSSRGQGPEETQYF. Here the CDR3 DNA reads TGTGCCAGCAGCTCCAGGGGACAGGGACCGGAGGAGACCCAGTACTTC. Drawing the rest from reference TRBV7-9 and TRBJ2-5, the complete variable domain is DTGVSQNPRHKITKRGQNVTFRCDPISEHNRLYWYRQTLGQGPEFLTYFQNEAQLEKSRLLSDRFSAERPKGSFSTLEIQRTEQGDSAMYLCASSSRGQGPEETQYFGPGTRLLVL.

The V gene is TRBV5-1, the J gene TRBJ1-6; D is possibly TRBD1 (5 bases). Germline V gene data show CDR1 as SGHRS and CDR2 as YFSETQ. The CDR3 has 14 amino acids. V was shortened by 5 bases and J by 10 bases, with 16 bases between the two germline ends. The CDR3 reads CASRYGAGKSPLHF. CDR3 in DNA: TGCGCCAGCAGATATGGGGCTGGAAAGTCACCCCTCCACTTT.

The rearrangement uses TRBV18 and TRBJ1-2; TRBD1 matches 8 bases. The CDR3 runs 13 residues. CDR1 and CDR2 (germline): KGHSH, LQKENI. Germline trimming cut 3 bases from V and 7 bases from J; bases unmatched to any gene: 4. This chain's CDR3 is CASSPTGGFGYTF. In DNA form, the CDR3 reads TGTGCCAGCTCACCCACAGGGGGATTTGGCTACACCTTC.

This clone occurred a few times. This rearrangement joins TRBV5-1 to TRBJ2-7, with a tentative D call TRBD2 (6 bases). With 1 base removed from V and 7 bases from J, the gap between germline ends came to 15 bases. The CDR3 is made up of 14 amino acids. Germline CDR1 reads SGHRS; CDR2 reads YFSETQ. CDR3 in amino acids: CASSLTGVYEEQYF. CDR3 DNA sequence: TGCGCCAGCAGCTTGACGGGAGTCTACGAGGAGCAGTACTTC.

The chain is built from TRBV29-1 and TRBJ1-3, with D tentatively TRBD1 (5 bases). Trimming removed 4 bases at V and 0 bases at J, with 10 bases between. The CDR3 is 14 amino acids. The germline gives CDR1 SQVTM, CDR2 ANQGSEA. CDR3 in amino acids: CSVVAGLSGNTIYF. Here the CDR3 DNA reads TGCAGCGTTGTGGCGGGGCTCTCTGGAAACACCATATATTTT.

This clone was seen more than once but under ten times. In DNA, the CDR3 is TGTGCCAGTAGTAAAGGGACAGCAAACAATCAGCCCCAGCATTTT. This sequence encodes CASSKGTANNQPQHF. The chain recombines TRBV19 with TRBJ1-5, with 7 bases identical to TRBD1. Germline CDR1 is LNHDA and CDR2 is SQIVND (reference sequence). The CDR3 length is 15 residues. The junction had 6 bases not matched to a gene; V was cut back by 4 bases and J by 3 bases.

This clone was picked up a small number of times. The CDR3 loop is CASSEYQGAGYGYTF. The CDR3, as DNA: TGTGCCAGCAGTGAATACCAGGGGGCCGGTTATGGCTACACCTTC. The chain combines TRBV25-1 with TRBJ1-2; TRBD1 aligns across 8 bases. CDR3 length: 15 amino acids. The V segment lost 0 bases and the J segment 5 bases; nucleotides outside the gene matches: 5. From germline, CDR1 is MGHDK and CDR2 SYGVNS.

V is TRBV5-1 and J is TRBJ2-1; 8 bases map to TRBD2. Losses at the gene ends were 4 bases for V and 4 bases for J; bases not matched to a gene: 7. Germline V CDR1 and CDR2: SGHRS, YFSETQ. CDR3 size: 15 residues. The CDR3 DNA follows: TGCGCCAGCAGCCTGGCGGGAGGATGGTACAATGAGCAGTTCTTC. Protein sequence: CASSLAGGWYNEQFF.